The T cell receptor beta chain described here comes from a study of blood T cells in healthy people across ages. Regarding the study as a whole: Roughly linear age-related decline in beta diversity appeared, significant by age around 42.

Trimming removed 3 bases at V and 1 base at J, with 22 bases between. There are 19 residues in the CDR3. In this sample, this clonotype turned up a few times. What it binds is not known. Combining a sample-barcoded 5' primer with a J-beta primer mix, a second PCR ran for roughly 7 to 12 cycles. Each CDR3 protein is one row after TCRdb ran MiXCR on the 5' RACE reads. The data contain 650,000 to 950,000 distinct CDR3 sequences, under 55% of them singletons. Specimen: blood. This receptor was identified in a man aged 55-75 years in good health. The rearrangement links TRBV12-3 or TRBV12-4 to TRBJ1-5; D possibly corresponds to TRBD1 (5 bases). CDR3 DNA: TGTGCCAGCAGTTTGAAGGCTGGGCAAGGGGTCCTGAGCAATCAGCCCCAGCATTTT. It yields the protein CASSLKAGQGVLSNQPQHF.